The rows below give T cell receptor beta chains drawn from one sample of a study of chemoradiotherapy in HPV16-positive cancers. The repertoire was sequenced with immunoSEQ multiplex PCR; TCRdb's copy has only in-frame clones and lacks some. The repertoire includes about 4,400 clones, roughly 88% of them detected once, and 3% sits in the top ten. This sample was taken from a patient who underwent chemoradiotherapy. The source of these receptors is a human donor with HPV-associated anogenital cancer. The CDR3 runs from the conserved cysteine through the conserved F or W. A D gene is named only where the DNA matches it firmly. Where a row states a size, it is once, few, many or the class of an expanded clone; other rows omit it.

clone size	V gene	J gene	D gene	CDR3 DNA	CDR3 protein
NA	TRBV29-1	TRBJ1-5	NA	TGCAGCGCAATAGACACTTATAGCAATCAGCCCCAGCATTTT	CSAIDTYSNQPQHF
NA	TRBV27	TRBJ1-5	TRBD1	TGTGCCAGCAGTTTATTCGGGGACAGGGGGAGGTCCAATCAGCCCCAGCATTTT	CASSLFGDRGRSNQPQHF
NA	TRBV15	TRBJ1-2	TRBD1	TGTGCCACCAGCAGAGATTTCCCCGGGACAGGGGCTGGCTACACCTTC	CATSRDFPGTGAGYTF
NA	TRBV6-1	TRBJ2-7	TRBD2	TGTGCCAGCAGAAGCGGGAGGGCCCTATACGAGCAGTACTTC	CASRSGRALYEQYF
NA	TRBV4-1	TRBJ2-7	TRBD1	TGCGCCAGCAGTCCGGGACAGGGGTTCTACGAGCAGTACTTC	CASSPGQGFYEQYF
NA	TRBV5-1	TRBJ2-1	NA	TGCGCCAGCAGCTTGGACAGGAACAATGAGCAGTTCTTC	CASSLDRNNEQFF
NA	TRBV19	TRBJ2-5	NA	TGTGCCAGTAGTCCCGGAGAGACCCAGTACTTC	CASSPGETQYF
NA	TRBV2	TRBJ2-7	TRBD2	TGTGCCAGCAAGCGGGAAGGCGCTAACTACGAGCAGTACTTC	CASKREGANYEQYF
NA	TRBV11-2	TRBJ1-5	NA	TGTGCCAGCAGCTTATTAGGGGGAACAGCCGATCAGCCCCAGCATTTT	CASSLLGGTADQPQHF
NA	TRBV28	TRBJ2-2	TRBD1	TGTGCCAGCATTCCGGGACAGCTTTCTACCGGGGAGCTGTTTTTT	CASIPGQLSTGELFF
NA	TRBV2	TRBJ2-4	NA	TGTGCCAGCAGTGTCAGCGGAGACAAAAACATTCAGTACTTC	CASSVSGDKNIQYF
once	TRBV7-6	TRBJ2-5	TRBD2	TGTGCCAGCAGTCCGCGGCTAGCGGGAGCGGGAGAGACCCAGTACTTC	CASSPRLAGAGETQYF
NA	TRBV5-4	TRBJ1-3	NA	TGTGCCAGCAACAACCCTGGAAACACCATATATTTT	CASNNPGNTIYF
NA	TRBV11-3	TRBJ2-4	NA	TGTGCCAGCAGCTCCCTCGACAGATGGGAACCGGCCAAAAACATTCAGTACTTC	CASSSLDRWEPAKNIQYF
NA	TRBV11-2	TRBJ2-3	NA	TGTGCCAGCAGCTTAATAGGCCAGAGGGAGCAGTATTTT	CASSLIGQREQYF
NA	TRBV7-9	TRBJ2-7	TRBD1	TGTGCCAGCAGCGACCTCGGGACAGGGTACCACGAGCAGTACTTC	CASSDLGTGYHEQYF
NA	TRBV5-1	TRBJ2-3	TRBD2	TGCGCCAGCAGAGGCAGCGGGAGGTTGGATACGCAGTATTTT	CASRGSGRLDTQYF
few	TRBV30	TRBJ2-1	TRBD2	TGTGCCTGGACCCCTGGGCTAGCGGGAGACGGTGAGCAGTTCTTC	CAWTPGLAGDGEQFF
NA	TRBV27	TRBJ1-1	TRBD1	TGTGCCAGCAGTTCTTCCGGGACAGTCGAAGCTTTCTTT	CASSSSGTVEAFF
NA	TRBV9	TRBJ2-7	TRBD2	TGTGCCAGCAGCGTAGGACTAGCGGGAGAGGGGGAGCAGTACTTC	CASSVGLAGEGEQYF
NA	TRBV6-5	TRBJ1-1	NA	TGTGCCAGCAGTTCCGGGACAAGGAAAGAAGCTTTCTTT	CASSSGTRKEAFF
NA	TRBV5-8	TRBJ2-7	NA	TGTGCCAGCAGCTTGAATGGCCCAGGAGCCTACGAGCAGTACTTC	CASSLNGPGAYEQYF
NA	TRBV10-3	TRBJ1-2	TRBD1	TGTGCCATCAGTGAGGCAGGGGGTAGGGCTAACTATGGCTACACCTTC	CAISEAGGRANYGYTF
NA	TRBV19	TRBJ2-7	TRBD1	TGTGCCAGTAGTATGGTGGCAGGGGGCCTCTACGAGCAGTACTTC	CASSMVAGGLYEQYF
NA	TRBV5-1	TRBJ2-7	TRBD2	TGCGCCAGCAGCTTGGAATTAGCGGGAAGGTACGAGCAGTACTTC	CASSLELAGRYEQYF
NA	TRBV25-1	TRBJ2-7	TRBD1	TGTGCCAGCAGAGGGACAGGGAACCACGAGCAGTACTTC	CASRGTGNHEQYF
NA	TRBV29-1	TRBJ2-1	TRBD2	TGCAGCGTTGAAGACTTGACTAGCGGGTTCTACAATGAGCAGTTCTTC	CSVEDLTSGFYNEQFF
NA	TRBV19	TRBJ2-1	TRBD1	TGTGCCAGTCGGGACAGATCAAACTACAATGAGCAGTTCTTC	CASRDRSNYNEQFF
NA	TRBV6-4	TRBJ2-2	TRBD2	TGTGCCAGCAGCCAGATGGGACTAGCGGGGGCCCCCACCGGGGAGCTGTTTTTT	CASSQMGLAGAPTGELFF
NA	TRBV6-6	TRBJ2-5	NA	TGTGCCAGCAGTTTAGAAGAGACCCAGTACTTC	CASSLEETQYF
NA	TRBV30	TRBJ1-5	NA	TGTGCCTGGGGACCCAAGACAGTCGGGAATCAGCCCCAGCATTTT	CAWGPKTVGNQPQHF
NA	TRBV6-1	TRBJ2-7	NA	TGTGCCAGCAGTGAAGTTACAGGTACCCGCGAGCAGTACTTC	CASSEVTGTREQYF
NA	TRBV6-1	TRBJ2-7	NA	TGTGCCAGCAGTGAAGCCCGGCAGGCCGCCAGCAGGTACGAGCAGTACTTC	CASSEARQAASRYEQYF
NA	TRBV7-8	TRBJ1-2	TRBD1	TGTGCCAGCAGCTTAGAGCAAACAGGGGGCGGCTATGGCTACACCTTC	CASSLEQTGGGYGYTF
NA	TRBV7-2	TRBJ2-1	TRBD2	TGTGCCAGCAGCTTACGGGGGCGGGGGGGCCAGAATGAGCAGTTCTTC	CASSLRGRGGQNEQFF
NA	TRBV19	TRBJ2-7	NA	TGTGCCAGTAGTATAAGGGCGGTTCTCTACGAGCAGTACTTC	CASSIRAVLYEQYF
NA	TRBV6-1	TRBJ2-5	NA	TGTGCCAGCGGGGGCGGGGAAGGGACCCAGTACTTC	CASGGGEGTQYF
NA	TRBV4-1	TRBJ1-2	TRBD1	TGCGCCAGCAGCCCGCGGGACAGACACTATGGCTACACCTTC	CASSPRDRHYGYTF
NA	TRBV7-8	TRBJ1-3	NA	TGTGCCAGCAGCATAACAGGGTTTGGAAACACCATATATTTT	CASSITGFGNTIYF
NA	TRBV5-1	TRBJ2-5	NA	TGCGCCAGCAGCTTGGGGGGGGCTCGGGAGACCCAGTACTTC	CASSLGGARETQYF
once	TRBV7-8	TRBJ1-1	NA	TGTGCCAGCAGCTTCATTACGACGAGCACTGAAGCTTTCTTT	CASSFITTSTEAFF
NA	TRBV7-2	TRBJ2-4	NA	TGTGCCAGCAGCTTAGCAATGGGCGCCAAAAACATTCAGTACTTC	CASSLAMGAKNIQYF
NA	TRBV6-1	TRBJ1-2	NA	TGTGCCAGCAGTGAGTTCGAGAACTATGGCTACACCTTC	CASSEFENYGYTF
NA	TRBV25-1	TRBJ2-2	TRBD1	TGTGCCAGCAGTGACAGGGGGCGAGGGGCGAACACCGGGGAGCTGTTTTTT	CASSDRGRGANTGELFF
NA	TRBV6-1	TRBJ1-6	NA	TGTGCCAGCAGTGACAGCGGGAATAATTCACCCCTCCACTTT	CASSDSGNNSPLHF
NA	TRBV5-8	TRBJ2-1	NA	TGTGCCAGCAGCTCCGGGACTTACCTAGTGGAGCAGTTCTTC	CASSSGTYLVEQFF
NA	TRBV11-2	TRBJ2-2	NA	TGTGCCAGCAAGGGGTTCGGGAACACCGGGGAGCTGTTTTTT	CASKGFGNTGELFF
NA	TRBV7-9	TRBJ1-5	NA	TGTGCCAGCAGCTCACTCCAGGGCCAGCCCCAGCATTTT	CASSSLQGQPQHF
NA	TRBV11-2	TRBJ1-1	NA	TGTGCCAGCAGCCTCTGGGGCACTGAAGCTTTCTTT	CASSLWGTEAFF
NA	TRBV5-6	TRBJ2-2	TRBD1	TGTGCCAGCAGCTTGGACAGGGGGCGGATCACCGGGGAGCTGTTTTTT	CASSLDRGRITGELFF
NA	TRBV27	TRBJ1-2	NA	TGTGCCAGCAGTTGGGCCAATAACTATGGCTACACCTTC	CASSWANNYGYTF
NA	TRBV6-5	TRBJ1-5	NA	TGTGCCAGCAGTTACCTATATAGCAATCAGCCCCAGCATTTT	CASSYLYSNQPQHF
once	TRBV19	TRBJ2-2	NA	TGTGCCAGTAGTGGGTGGGACACCGGGGAGCTGTTTTTT	CASSGWDTGELFF